The next 11 T cell receptor beta chains were all read from a single sample in a study of blood T cell repertoires in COVID-19. The assay was immunoSEQ multiplex PCR, and TCRdb's table has in-frame clones only and misses some. The data contain over 350,000 clones, 80% to 95% of them singletons. The sequencing input was PBMCs or T cells enriched from blood (not recorded which). The receptors were sampled from a middle-aged woman who had been exposed to COVID-19.

The gene calls are TRBV5-1 and TRBJ1-3; D is perhaps TRBD1 (5 bases). V was shortened by 1 base and J by 2 bases, with 10 bases between the two germline ends. CDR3 length equals 15 residues. The germline V gene has CDR1 SGHRS and CDR2 YFSETQ. CDR3 coding DNA: TGCGCCAGCAGCTTGAGTCCAGGGACTGGAAACACCATATATTTT. This translates into CASSLSPGTGNTIYF.

The chain recombines TRBV27 with TRBJ2-2; 9 bases fit TRBD2. CDR1 is MNHEY, CDR2 SMNVEV, per germline (reference sequence). The CDR3 has 18 residues. Trimming removed 2 bases from V and 0 bases from J; junction bases left unmatched: 7. The CDR3 region has the DNA TGTGCCAGCAGTTTAAGGTCTAGCGGGGCTGCGAACACCGGGGAGCTGTTTTTT. Amino acids: CASSLRSSGAANTGELFF.

This clone was counted once. V and J are TRBV19 and TRBJ1-2; tentatively, D is TRBD1 (6 bases). Germline lookup yields CDR1 LNHDA and CDR2 SQIVND (reference sequence). Deletions cut 5 bases from V and 7 bases from J, with 11 bases between. This CDR3 region has 12 residues. The CDR3 protein is CASSQQGFGYTF. The CDR3 coding sequence is TGTGCCAGTAGTCAACAGGGTTTTGGCTACACCTTC.

The rearrangement uses TRBV6-1 and TRBJ1-2; D is possibly TRBD1 (5 bases). This CDR3 region has 15 residues. The V end was cut by 3 bases, the J end by 2 bases, with 13 bases between. Germline values: CDR1 MNHNS, CDR2 SASEGT. CDR3: CASSEFMTANYGYTF. The CDR3, as DNA: TGTGCCAGCAGTGAGTTTATGACAGCGAACTATGGCTACACCTTC.

The CDR3 nucleotides read TGTGCCAGCAGGGAGACAGGGTGGGAGCAGTACTTC. Residues: CASRETGWEQYF. The rearrangement links TRBV2 to TRBJ2-7, with 7 bases matching TRBD1. The CDR3 runs 12 residues. CDR1 is SNHLY, CDR2 FYNNEI, per germline. Trimming at V came to 6 bases and at J to 7 bases, leaving 6 bases not matched to a gene. Looking up the rest from reference TRBV2 and TRBJ2-7 gives the full variable domain: EPEVTQTPSHQVTQMGQEVILRCVPISNHLYFYWYRQILGQKVEFLVSFYNNEISEKSEIFDDQFSVERPDGSNFTLKIRSTKLEDSAMYFCASRETGWEQYFGPGTRLTVT.

The chain joins TRBV2 to TRBJ2-1; no clear D. Trimming stripped 0 bases from V and 13 bases from J, with 16 bases between. This CDR3 region has 14 residues. The germline V gene encodes CDR1 SNHLY and CDR2 FYNNEI. The CDR3 protein is CASSEAAILFPQFF. The DNA for the CDR3 is TGTGCCAGCAGTGAAGCGGCCATTCTCTTCCCCCAGTTCTTC.

In this sample, this clone turned up once. The V gene is TRBV18, the J gene TRBJ2-7, with TRBD2 matching over 8 bases. CDR1 and CDR2 (germline): KGHSH, LQKENI. The ends lost 6 bases at V and 4 bases at J; junction bases unmatched: 5. The CDR3 has 13 residues. The DNA of the CDR3 is TGTGCCAGCTCCCCGGGGGGGCCTTACGAGCAGTACTTC. Protein: CASSPGGPYEQYF. Full variable domain (missing parts from reference TRBV18 and TRBJ2-7): NAGVMQNPRHLVRRRGQEARLRCSPMKGHSHVYWYRQLPEEGLKFMVYLQKENIIDESGMPKERFSAEFPKEGPSILRIQQVVRGDSAAYFCASSPGGPYEQYFGPGTRLTVT.

The chain couples TRBV18 to TRBJ1-3, with D perhaps matching TRBD1 (6 bases). From germline, CDR1 is KGHSH and CDR2 LQKENI. This CDR3 is built from 14 residues. Trimming pared 4 bases from V and 2 bases from J, leaving 9 bases between. The CDR3: CASSLQGAGNTIYF. The CDR3 coding sequence is TGTGCCAGCTCACTACAGGGAGCTGGAAACACCATATATTTT.

The gene calls are TRBV12-3 or TRBV12-4 and TRBJ2-1; D remains ambiguous. CDR3 length equals 13 residues. Between the trimmed V and J ends, which lost 5 bases and 10 bases, there was a span of 15 bases. CDR3: CASSLRRLEEQFF. In DNA form, the CDR3 reads TGTGCCAGCAGTCTACGGAGATTGGAGGAGCAGTTCTTC.

CDR3 loop: CASSSTSGNTIYF. DNA for the CDR3: TGTGCCAGCAGCTCCACATCTGGAAACACCATATATTTT. The chain combines TRBV11-3 with TRBJ1-3; D gene unclear. With 4 bases removed from V and 1 base from J, the gap between germline ends came to 5 bases. There are 13 residues in the CDR3. CDR1 is SGHNT, CDR2 YENEEA, per germline.

V and J are TRBV25-1 and TRBJ2-7; a possible D gene is TRBD2 (6 bases). Trimming left V 5 bases short and J 3 bases short, with 14 bases between. CDR1 and CDR2 (germline): MGHDK, SYGVNS. The CDR3 spans 14 residues. CDR3 sequence (DNA): TGTGCCAGCAGTCCGAGGGAGGTTTTCTACGAGCAGTACTTC. Its protein product is CASSPREVFYEQYF.